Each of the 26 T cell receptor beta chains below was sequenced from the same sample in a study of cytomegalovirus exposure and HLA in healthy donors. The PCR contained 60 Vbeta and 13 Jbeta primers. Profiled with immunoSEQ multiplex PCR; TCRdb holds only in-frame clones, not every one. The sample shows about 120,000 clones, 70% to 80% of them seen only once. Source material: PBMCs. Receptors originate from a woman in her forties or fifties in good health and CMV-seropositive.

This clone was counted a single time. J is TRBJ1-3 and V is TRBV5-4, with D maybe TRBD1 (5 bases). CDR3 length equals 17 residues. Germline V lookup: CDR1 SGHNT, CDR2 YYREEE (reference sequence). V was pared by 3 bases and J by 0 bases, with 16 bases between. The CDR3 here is CASSSGGRGVSGNTIYF. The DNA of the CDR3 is TGTGCCAGCAGCTCCGGAGGGAGGGGCGTCTCTGGAAACACCATATATTTT.

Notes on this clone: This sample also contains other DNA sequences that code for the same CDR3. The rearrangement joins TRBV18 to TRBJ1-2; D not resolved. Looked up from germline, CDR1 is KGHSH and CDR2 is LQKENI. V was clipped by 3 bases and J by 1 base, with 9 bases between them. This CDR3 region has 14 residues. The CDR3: CASSPSGLNYGYTF. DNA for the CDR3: TGTGCCAGCTCACCTTCAGGACTTAACTATGGCTACACCTTC.

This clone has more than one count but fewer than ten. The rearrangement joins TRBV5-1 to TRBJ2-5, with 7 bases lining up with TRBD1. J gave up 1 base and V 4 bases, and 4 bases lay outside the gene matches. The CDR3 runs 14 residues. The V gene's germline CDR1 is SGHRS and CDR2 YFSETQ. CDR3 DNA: TGCGCCAGCAGCGCCGACAGGGTCCAAGAGACCCAGTACTTC. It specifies CASSADRVQETQYF. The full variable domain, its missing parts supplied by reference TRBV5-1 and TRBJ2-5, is KAGVTQTPRYLIKTRGQQVTLSCSPISGHRSVSWYQQTPGQGLQFLFEYFSETQRNKGNFPGRFSGRQFSNSRSEMNVSTLELGDSALYLCASSADRVQETQYFGPGTRLLVL.

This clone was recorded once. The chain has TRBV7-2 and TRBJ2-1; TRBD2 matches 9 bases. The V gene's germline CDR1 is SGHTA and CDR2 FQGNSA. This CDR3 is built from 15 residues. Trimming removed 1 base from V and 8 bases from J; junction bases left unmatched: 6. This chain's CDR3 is CASSLGLAGEHEQFF. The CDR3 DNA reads TGTGCCAGCAGCTTAGGTTTAGCGGGGGAGCATGAGCAGTTCTTC.

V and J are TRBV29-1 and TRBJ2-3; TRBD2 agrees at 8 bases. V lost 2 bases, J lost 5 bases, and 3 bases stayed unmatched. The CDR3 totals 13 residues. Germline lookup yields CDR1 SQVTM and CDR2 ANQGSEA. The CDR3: CSVERLAGDTQYF. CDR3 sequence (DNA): TGCAGCGTTGAACGGCTAGCGGGAGATACGCAGTATTTT.

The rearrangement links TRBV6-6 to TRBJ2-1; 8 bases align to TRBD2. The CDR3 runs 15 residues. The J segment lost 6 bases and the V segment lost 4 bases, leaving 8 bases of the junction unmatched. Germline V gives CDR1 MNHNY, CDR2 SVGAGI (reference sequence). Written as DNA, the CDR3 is TGTGCCAGCAGTTCCGTTAGCGGGGTCGGCAATGAGCAGTTCTTC. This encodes CASSSVSGVGNEQFF.

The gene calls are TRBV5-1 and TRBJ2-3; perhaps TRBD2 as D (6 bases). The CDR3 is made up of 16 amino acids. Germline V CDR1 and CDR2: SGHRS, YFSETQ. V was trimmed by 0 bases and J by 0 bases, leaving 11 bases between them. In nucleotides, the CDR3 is TGCGCCAGCAGCTTGGCCGGGGGAGGTAGCACAGATACGCAGTATTTT. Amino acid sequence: CASSLAGGGSTDTQYF.

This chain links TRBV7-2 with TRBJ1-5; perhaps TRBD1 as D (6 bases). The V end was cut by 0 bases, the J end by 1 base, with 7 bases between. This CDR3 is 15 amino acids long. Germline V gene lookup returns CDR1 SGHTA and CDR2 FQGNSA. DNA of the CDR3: TGTGCCAGCAGCTTAGCCACAGGGAGCAATCAGCCCCAGCATTTT. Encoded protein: CASSLATGSNQPQHF. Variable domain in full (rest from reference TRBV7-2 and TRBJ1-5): GAGVSQSPSNKVTEKGKDVELRCDPISGHTALYWYRQSLGQGLEFLIYFQGNSAPDKSGLPSDRFSAERTGGSVSTLTIQRTQQEDSAVYLCASSLATGSNQPQHFGDGTRLSIL.

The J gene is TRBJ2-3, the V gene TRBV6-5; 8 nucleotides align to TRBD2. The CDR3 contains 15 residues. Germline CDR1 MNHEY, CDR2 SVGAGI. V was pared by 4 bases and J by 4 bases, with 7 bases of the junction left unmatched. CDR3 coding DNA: TGTGCCAGCAGTTTACCGGGACTAGAGGCAGATACGCAGTATTTT. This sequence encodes CASSLPGLEADTQYF.

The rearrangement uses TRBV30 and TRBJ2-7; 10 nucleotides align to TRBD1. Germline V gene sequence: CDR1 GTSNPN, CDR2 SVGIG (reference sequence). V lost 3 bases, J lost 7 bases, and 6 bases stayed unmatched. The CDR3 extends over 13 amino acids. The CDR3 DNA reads TGTGCCTGGAGGGGACAGGGGAAGGGTGAGCAGTACTTC. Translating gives CAWRGQGKGEQYF.

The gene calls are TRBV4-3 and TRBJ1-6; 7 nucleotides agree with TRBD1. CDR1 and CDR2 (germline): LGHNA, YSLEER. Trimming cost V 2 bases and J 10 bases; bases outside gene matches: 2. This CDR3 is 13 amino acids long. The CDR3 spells CASSQTGESPLHF. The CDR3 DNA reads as TGCGCCAGCAGCCAAACAGGGGAGTCACCCCTCCACTTT.

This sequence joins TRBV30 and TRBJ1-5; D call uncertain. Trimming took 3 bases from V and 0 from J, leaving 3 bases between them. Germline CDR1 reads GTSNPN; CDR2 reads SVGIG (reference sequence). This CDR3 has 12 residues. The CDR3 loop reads CAWSGSNQPQHF. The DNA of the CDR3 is TGTGCCTGGAGCGGTAGCAATCAGCCCCAGCATTTT.

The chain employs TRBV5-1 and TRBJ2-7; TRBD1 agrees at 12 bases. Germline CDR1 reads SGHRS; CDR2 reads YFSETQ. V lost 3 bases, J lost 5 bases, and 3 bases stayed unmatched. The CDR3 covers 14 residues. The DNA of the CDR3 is TGCGCCAGCAGCTATGGGACAGGGGGCGACGAGCAGTACTTC. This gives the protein CASSYGTGGDEQYF.

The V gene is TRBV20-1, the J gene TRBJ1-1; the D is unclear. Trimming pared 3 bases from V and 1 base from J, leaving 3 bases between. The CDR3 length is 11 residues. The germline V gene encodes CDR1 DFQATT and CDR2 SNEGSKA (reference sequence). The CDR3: CSASWNTEAFF. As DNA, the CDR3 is TGCAGTGCTAGCTGGAACACTGAAGCTTTCTTT.

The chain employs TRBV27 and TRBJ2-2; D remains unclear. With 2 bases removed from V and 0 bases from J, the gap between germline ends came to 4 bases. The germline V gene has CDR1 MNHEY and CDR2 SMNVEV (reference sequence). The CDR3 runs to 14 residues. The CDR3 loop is CASSLGANTGELFF. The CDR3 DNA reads TGTGCCAGCAGTTTAGGAGCGAACACCGGGGAGCTGTTTTTT.

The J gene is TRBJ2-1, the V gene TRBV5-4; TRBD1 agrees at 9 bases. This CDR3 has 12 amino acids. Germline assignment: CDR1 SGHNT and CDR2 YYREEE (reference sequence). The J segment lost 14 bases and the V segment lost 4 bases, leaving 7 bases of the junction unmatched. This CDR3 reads CASSLDRGTKFF. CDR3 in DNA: TGTGCCAGCAGCCTTGACAGGGGGACTAAGTTCTTC. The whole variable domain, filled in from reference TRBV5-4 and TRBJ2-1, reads ETGVTQSPTHLIKTRGQQVTLRCSSQSGHNTVSWYQQALGQGPQFIFQYYREEENGRGNFPPRFSGLQFPNYSSELNVNALELDDSALYLCASSLDRGTKFFGPGTRLTVL.

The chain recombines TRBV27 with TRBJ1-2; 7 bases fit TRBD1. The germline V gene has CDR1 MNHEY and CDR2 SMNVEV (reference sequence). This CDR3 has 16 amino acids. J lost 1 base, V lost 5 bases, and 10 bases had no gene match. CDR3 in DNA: TGTGCCAGCAGTCCAGTCGGACAGGAGATTAACTATGGCTACACCTTC. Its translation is CASSPVGQEINYGYTF.

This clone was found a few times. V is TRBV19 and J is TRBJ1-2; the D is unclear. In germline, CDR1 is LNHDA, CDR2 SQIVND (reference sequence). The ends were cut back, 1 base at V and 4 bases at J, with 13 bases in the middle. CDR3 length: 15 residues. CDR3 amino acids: CASSIGVPHSYGYTF. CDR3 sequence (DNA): TGTGCCAGTAGTATAGGTGTGCCCCACTCCTATGGCTACACCTTC.

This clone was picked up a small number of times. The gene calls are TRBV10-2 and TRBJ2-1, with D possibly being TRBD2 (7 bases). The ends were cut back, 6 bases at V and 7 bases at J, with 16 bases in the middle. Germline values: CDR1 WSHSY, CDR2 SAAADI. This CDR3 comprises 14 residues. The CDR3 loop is CASSLAGRGNEQFF. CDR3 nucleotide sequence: TGCGCCAGCAGCTTAGCGGGTAGGGGGAATGAGCAGTTCTTC.

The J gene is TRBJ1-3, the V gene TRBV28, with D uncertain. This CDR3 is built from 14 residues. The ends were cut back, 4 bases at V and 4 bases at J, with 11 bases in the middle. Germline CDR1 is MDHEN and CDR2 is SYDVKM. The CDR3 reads CASSSGRGGNTIYF. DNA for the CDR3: TGTGCCAGCAGTTCTGGACGGGGAGGAAACACCATATATTTT.

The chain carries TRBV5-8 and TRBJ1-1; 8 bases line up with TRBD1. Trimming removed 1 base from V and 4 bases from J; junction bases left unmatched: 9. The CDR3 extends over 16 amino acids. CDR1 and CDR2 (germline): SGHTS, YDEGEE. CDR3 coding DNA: TGTGCCAGCAGCTTGATGACAGGGGTGTTGGGCACTGAAGCTTTCTTT. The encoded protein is CASSLMTGVLGTEAFF.

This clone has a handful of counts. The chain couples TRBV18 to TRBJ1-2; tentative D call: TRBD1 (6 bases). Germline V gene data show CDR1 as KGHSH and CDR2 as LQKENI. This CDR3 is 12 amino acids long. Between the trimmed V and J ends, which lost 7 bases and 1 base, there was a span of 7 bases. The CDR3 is CASWDNNYGYTF. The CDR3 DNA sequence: TGTGCCAGCTGGGACAATAACTATGGCTACACCTTC. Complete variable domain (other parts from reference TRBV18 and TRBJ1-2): NAGVMQNPRHLVRRRGQEARLRCSPMKGHSHVYWYRQLPEEGLKFMVYLQKENIIDESGMPKERFSAEFPKEGPSILRIQQVVRGDSAAYFCASWDNNYGYTFGSGTRLTVV.

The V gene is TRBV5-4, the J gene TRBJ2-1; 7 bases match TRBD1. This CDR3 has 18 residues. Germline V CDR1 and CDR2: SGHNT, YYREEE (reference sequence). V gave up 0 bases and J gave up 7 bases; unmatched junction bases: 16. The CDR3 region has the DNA TGTGCCAGCAGCTTGGGACCGGCTGGCCAACAGGGGCTGAATGAGCAGTTCTTC. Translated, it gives CASSLGPAGQQGLNEQFF.

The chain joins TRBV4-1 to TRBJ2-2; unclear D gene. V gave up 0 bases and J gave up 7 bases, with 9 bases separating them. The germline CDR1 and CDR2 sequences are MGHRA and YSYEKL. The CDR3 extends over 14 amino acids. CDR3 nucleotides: TGCGCCAGCAGCCAAGACCGAGGTATCGGGGAGCTGTTTTTT. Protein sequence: CASSQDRGIGELFF.

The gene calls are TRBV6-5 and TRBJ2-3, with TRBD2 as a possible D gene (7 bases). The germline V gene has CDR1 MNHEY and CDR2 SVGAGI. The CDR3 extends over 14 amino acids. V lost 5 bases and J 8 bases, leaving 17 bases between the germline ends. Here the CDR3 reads CASSPMGEGGTQYF. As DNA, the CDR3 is TGTGCCAGCAGTCCCATGGGGGAGGGGGGTACGCAGTATTTT.

CDR3 amino acids: CASKQVAGDQPQHF. CDR3 sequence (DNA): TGTGCCAGCAAACAAGTGGCAGGGGATCAGCCCCAGCATTTT. The gene calls are TRBV6-5 and TRBJ1-5; the D gene is possibly TRBD1 (6 bases). This CDR3 is built from 14 residues. Per the germline V gene, CDR1 is MNHEY and CDR2 is SVGAGI. The V end was cut by 7 bases, the J end by 5 bases, with 15 bases between.